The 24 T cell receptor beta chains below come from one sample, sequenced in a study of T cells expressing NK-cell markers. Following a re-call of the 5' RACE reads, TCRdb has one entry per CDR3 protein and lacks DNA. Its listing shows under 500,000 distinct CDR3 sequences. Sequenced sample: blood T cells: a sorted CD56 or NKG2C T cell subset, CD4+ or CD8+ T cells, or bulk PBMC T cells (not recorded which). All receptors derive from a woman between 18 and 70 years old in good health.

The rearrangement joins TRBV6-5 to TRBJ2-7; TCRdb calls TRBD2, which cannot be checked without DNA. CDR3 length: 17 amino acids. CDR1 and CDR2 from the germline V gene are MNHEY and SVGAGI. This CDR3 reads CASSYSGLAGPRYEQYF.

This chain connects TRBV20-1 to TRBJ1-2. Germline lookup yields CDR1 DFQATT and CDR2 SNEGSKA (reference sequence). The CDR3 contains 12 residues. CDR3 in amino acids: CSASVSGYGYTF.

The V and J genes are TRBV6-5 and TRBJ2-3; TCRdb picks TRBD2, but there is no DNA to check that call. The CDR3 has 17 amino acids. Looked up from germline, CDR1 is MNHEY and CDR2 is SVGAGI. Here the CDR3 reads CASSSPGLGGGADTQYF.

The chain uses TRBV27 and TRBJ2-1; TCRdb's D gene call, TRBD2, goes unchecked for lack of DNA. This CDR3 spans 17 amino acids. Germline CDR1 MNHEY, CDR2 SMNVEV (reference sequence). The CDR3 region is CASSSWTSGRLIHEQFF.

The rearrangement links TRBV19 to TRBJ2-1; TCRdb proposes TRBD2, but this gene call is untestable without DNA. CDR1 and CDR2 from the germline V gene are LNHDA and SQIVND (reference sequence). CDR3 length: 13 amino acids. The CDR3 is CASSIGGTYEQFF.

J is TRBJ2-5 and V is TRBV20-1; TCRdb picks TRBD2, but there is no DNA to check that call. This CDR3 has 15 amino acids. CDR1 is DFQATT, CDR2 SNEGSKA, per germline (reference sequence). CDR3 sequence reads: CSALYGRAASETQYF.

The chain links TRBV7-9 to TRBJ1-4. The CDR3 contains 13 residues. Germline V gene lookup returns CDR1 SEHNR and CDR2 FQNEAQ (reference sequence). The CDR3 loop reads CASSPTENEKLFF. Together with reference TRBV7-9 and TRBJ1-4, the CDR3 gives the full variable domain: DTGVSQNPRHKITKRGQNVTFRCDPISEHNRLYWYRQTLGQGPEFLTYFQNEAQLEKSRLLSDRFSAERPKGSFSTLEIQRTEQGDSAMYLCASSPTENEKLFFGSGTQLSVL.

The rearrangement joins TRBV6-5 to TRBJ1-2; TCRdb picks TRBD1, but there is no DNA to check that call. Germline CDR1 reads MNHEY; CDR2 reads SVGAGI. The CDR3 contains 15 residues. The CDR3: CASSYSWTGNFGYTF.

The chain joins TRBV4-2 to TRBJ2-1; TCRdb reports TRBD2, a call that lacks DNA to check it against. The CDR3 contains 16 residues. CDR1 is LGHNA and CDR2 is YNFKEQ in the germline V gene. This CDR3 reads CASSQLSGRATNEQFF.

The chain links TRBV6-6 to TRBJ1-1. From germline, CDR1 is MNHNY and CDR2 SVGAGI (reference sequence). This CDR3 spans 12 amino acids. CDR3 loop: CASSPSKTEAFF.

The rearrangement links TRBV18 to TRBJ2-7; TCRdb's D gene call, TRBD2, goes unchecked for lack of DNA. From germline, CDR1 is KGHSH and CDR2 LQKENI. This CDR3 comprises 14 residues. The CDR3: CASSPGGPNYEQYF.

The CDR3 protein is CASTSTGVSNTGELFF. The chain couples TRBV19 to TRBJ2-2; TCRdb designates TRBD1, a call that cannot be tested without DNA. This CDR3 spans 16 amino acids. Germline V gene sequence: CDR1 LNHDA, CDR2 SQIVND (reference sequence).

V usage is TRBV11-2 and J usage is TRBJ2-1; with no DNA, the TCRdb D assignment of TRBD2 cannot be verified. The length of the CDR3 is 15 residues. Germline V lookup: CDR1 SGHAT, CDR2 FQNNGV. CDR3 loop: CASSLGSAGGNEQFF. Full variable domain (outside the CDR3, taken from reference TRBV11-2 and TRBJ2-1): EAGVAQSPRYKIIEKRQSVAFWCNPISGHATLYWYQQILGQGPKLLIQFQNNGVVDDSQLPKDRFSAERLKGVDSTLKIQPAKLEDSAVYLCASSLGSAGGNEQFFGPGTRLTVL.

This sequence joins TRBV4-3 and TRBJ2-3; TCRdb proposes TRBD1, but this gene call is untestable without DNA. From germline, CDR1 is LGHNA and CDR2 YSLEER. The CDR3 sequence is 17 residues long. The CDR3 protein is CASSQEGQRLYTDTQYF.

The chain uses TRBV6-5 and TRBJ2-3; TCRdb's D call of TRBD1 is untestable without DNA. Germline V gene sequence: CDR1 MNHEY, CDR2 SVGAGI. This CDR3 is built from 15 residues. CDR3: CASSWARGPTDTQYF.

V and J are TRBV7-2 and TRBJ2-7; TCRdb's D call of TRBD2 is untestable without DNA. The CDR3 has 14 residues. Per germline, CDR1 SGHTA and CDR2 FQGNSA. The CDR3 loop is CASSFRTSGYEQYF.

The CDR3 is CASSPLAATDTQYF. The chain has TRBV6-1 and TRBJ2-3; the TCRdb D gene call, TRBD2, has no DNA to confirm it. CDR1 is MNHNS, CDR2 SASEGT, per germline. This CDR3 has 14 amino acids.

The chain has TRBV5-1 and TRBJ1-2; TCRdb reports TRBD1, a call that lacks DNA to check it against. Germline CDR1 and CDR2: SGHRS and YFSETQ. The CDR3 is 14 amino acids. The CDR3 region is CASSLQGAEGGYTF.

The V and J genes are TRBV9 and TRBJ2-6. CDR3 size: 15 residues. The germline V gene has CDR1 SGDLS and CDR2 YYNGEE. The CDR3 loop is CASSAVISGANVLTF.

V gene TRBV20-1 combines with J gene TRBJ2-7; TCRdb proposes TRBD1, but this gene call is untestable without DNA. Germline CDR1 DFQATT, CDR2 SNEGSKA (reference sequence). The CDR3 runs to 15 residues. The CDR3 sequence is CSARGDRGWVYEQYF.

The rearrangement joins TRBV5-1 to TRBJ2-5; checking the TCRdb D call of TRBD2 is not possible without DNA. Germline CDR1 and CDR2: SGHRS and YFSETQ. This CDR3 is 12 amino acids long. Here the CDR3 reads CASRWTEETQYF. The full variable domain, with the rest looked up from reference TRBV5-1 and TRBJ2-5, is KAGVTQTPRYLIKTRGQQVTLSCSPISGHRSVSWYQQTPGQGLQFLFEYFSETQRNKGNFPGRFSGRQFSNSRSEMNVSTLELGDSALYLCASRWTEETQYFGPGTRLLVL.

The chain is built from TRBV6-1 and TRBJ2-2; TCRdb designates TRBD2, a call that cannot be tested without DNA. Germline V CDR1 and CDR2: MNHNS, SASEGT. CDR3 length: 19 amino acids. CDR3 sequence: CASSPHLAGGPLGTGELFF.

The CDR3 is CSARDALTGGKNIQYF. This sequence joins TRBV20-1 and TRBJ2-4; TCRdb gives TRBD1 as the D gene, but with no DNA this cannot be confirmed. This CDR3 region has 16 residues. CDR1 and CDR2 from the germline V gene are DFQATT and SNEGSKA (reference sequence).

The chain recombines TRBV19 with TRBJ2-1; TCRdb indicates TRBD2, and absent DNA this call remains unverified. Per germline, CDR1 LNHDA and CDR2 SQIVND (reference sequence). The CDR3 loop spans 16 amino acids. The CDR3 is CASSIGLAGSYNEQFF.